This is a list of T cell receptor beta chains from one sample in a study of cytotoxic CD8 clonotypes in ibrutinib-treated CLL. Assay used: immunoSEQ multiplex PCR; TCRdb lists only in-frame clones, some missing. The data contain more than 85,000 clones, about 78% of them singletons. Source: PBMCs, taken after 12 months of ibrutinib treatment. These receptors were collected from a human donor with chronic lymphocytic leukemia. Both conserved end residues are part of each CDR3. Each record gives: V gene, clone size, D gene, J gene, CDR3 DNA, CDR3 protein. A D gene is named only where the DNA matches it firmly. The size field is filled for only some rows; it gives once, few, many or a size class.

v_gene: TRBV19
abundance: -
d_gene: -
j_gene: TRBJ1-2
CDR3nt: TGTGCCAGTAGTATAGATAGGACAGCATGGCCGACCTTC
CDR3aa: CASSIDRTAWPTF

v_gene: TRBV25-1
abundance: -
d_gene: -
j_gene: TRBJ2-3
CDR3nt: TGTGCCAGCAGTGAATACCGGGGCACAGATACGCAGTATTTT
CDR3aa: CASSEYRGTDTQYF

v_gene: TRBV5-5
abundance: -
d_gene: -
j_gene: TRBJ2-5
CDR3nt: TGTGCCAGCAGCTTGATCGTGGCAGAGACCCAGTACTTC
CDR3aa: CASSLIVAETQYF

v_gene: TRBV6-6
abundance: -
d_gene: -
j_gene: TRBJ2-5
CDR3nt: TGTGCCAGCCTAAGGGGGGGGGAAGAGACCCAGTACTTC
CDR3aa: CASLRGGEETQYF

v_gene: TRBV4-3
abundance: -
d_gene: TRBD2
j_gene: TRBJ2-3
CDR3nt: TGCGCCAGCAGCCAAGGGGGTAGCGGGGGCACAGATACGCAGTATTTT
CDR3aa: CASSQGGSGGTDTQYF

v_gene: TRBV5-1
abundance: -
d_gene: -
j_gene: TRBJ1-6
CDR3nt: TGCGCCAGCAGCTTGGTTGTCCAAGATAATTCACCCCTCCACTTT
CDR3aa: CASSLVVQDNSPLHF

v_gene: TRBV28
abundance: -
d_gene: -
j_gene: TRBJ1-5
CDR3nt: TGTGCCAGCAGTTTCTTATCGGGGCAGTTTAATCAGCCCCAGCATTTT
CDR3aa: CASSFLSGQFNQPQHF

v_gene: TRBV15
abundance: -
d_gene: -
j_gene: TRBJ2-5
CDR3nt: TGTGCCACCAGCAGAGTTAATCGGGGGGAGACCCAGTACTTC
CDR3aa: CATSRVNRGETQYF

v_gene: TRBV5-1
abundance: few
d_gene: -
j_gene: TRBJ2-5
CDR3nt: TGCGCCAGCAGCTTGATGGTCCAAGAGACCCAGTACTTC
CDR3aa: CASSLMVQETQYF

v_gene: TRBV25-1
abundance: -
d_gene: -
j_gene: TRBJ1-6
CDR3nt: TGTGCCAGCAGTGAAGGGGGGGCCGCCCTCCACTTT
CDR3aa: CASSEGGAALHF